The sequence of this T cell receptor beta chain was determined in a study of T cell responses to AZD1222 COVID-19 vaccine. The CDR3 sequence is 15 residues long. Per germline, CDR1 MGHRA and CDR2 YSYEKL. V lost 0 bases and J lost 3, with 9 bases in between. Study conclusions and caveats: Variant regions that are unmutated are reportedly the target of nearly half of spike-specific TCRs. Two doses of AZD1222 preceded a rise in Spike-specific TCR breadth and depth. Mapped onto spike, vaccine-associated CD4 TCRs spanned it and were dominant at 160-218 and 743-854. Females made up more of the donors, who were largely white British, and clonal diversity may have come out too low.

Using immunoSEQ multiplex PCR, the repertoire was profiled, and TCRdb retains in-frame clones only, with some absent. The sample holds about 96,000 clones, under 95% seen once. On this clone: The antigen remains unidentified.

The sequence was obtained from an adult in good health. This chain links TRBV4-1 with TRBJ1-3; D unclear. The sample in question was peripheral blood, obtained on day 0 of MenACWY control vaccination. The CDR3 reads CASSQDPGFGNTIYF. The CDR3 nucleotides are TGCGCCAGCAGCCAAGATCCGGGCTTTGGAAACACCATATATTTT.